One sample yielded the 14 T cell receptor beta chains listed below, sequenced in a study of OX40 agonist ivuxolimab in advanced cancers. Library prep was done by the immunoSEQ multiplex PCR assay. The table was pulled from immuneACCESS by TCRdb, which kept in-frame rearrangements only. Such tables lose some clones; where checked, under half of the loss comes from unresolved V genes, and the rest has no known cause. This sample has 99,000 or so clones in its table, and roughly 91% of those were observed once. Of the sample, approximately 0.32% is held by the ten largest clones. The sequencing here drew on CD4+ or CD8+ T cells sorted from blood, taken in a trial of the OX40 agonist ivuxolimab. The receptors shown here come from an adult with an advanced solid tumor such as melanoma, head and neck, liver or kidney cancer.

The V gene is TRBV19, the J gene TRBJ1-4, with D possibly matching TRBD1 (6 bases). Looked up from germline, CDR1 is LNHDA and CDR2 is SQIVND (reference sequence). The CDR3 contains 16 residues. V was pared by 3 bases and J by 5 bases, with 16 bases between. The CDR3 bases are TGTGCCAGTAGTATTGGAAGCGGGACAAGGAATGAAAAACTGTTTTTT. Its protein product is CASSIGSGTRNEKLFF. Drawing the rest from reference TRBV19 and TRBJ1-4, the complete variable domain is DGGITQSPKYLFRKEGQNVTLSCEQNLNHDAMYWYRQDPGQGLRLIYYSQIVNDFQKGDIAEGYSVSREKKESFPLTVTSAQKNPTAFYLCASSIGSGTRNEKLFFGSGTQLSVL.

This clone was seen once. This chain links TRBV6-5 with TRBJ1-1, with D perhaps matching TRBD1 (5 bases). The CDR3 is made up of 16 amino acids. CDR1 and CDR2 from the germline V gene are MNHEY and SVGAGI. Trimming shortened V by 1 base and J by 3 bases, and 15 bases separated the two germline ends. The CDR3 DNA reads TGTGCCAGCAGTTACTTAGGGGCTGGGGTCGACACTGAAGCTTTCTTT. Its translation is CASSYLGAGVDTEAFF.

This clone was seen once. V usage is TRBV19 and J usage is TRBJ1-1, with D unresolved. The CDR3 spans 14 residues. Germline V gene data show CDR1 as LNHDA and CDR2 as SQIVND (reference sequence). V was cut by 6 bases and J by 3 bases, with 14 bases left in between. This CDR3 is CASSPGLGHTEAFF. The CDR3 DNA reads as TGTGCCAGTAGCCCCGGGCTTGGGCACACTGAAGCTTTCTTT.

The chain couples TRBV13 to TRBJ2-2, with D maybe TRBD1 (6 bases). This CDR3 spans 15 amino acids. Trimming left V 8 bases short and J 4 bases short, with 17 bases between. CDR1 and CDR2 (germline): PRHDT, FYEKMQ (reference sequence). CDR3 bases: TGTGCCAGCGCGGTCCGTCCAGGGGTCACCGGGGAGCTGTTTTTT. The encoded protein is CASAVRPGVTGELFF.

The rearrangement joins TRBV19 to TRBJ2-7; 9 bases align to TRBD1. Germline loops: CDR1 LNHDA, CDR2 SQIVND (reference sequence). The V gene end was trimmed by 6 bases and the J gene end by 0 bases; junction bases not matched to a gene: 3. The CDR3 is 14 residues long. CDR3 region: CASRRDRVSYEQYF. In nucleotides, the CDR3 is TGTGCCAGTAGGCGGGACAGGGTCTCCTACGAGCAGTACTTC.

The chain couples TRBV2 to TRBJ1-2; 9 bases agree with TRBD1. CDR1 is SNHLY and CDR2 is FYNNEI in the germline V gene. This CDR3 is 15 amino acids long. Unmatched junction bases numbered 13, after V lost 10 bases and J lost 4 bases. The CDR3 nucleotides are TGTGCCACCCGCATGGGACAGGGTGGGGCCTATGGCTACACCTTC. The encoded protein is CATRMGQGGAYGYTF.

The chain joins TRBV7-9 to TRBJ2-1, with D possibly matching TRBD2 (6 bases). The CDR3 is made up of 13 amino acids. V lost 8 bases, J lost 4 bases, and 12 bases lay in between. Germline V gives CDR1 SEHNR, CDR2 FQNEAQ (reference sequence). CDR3 protein: CASLRAGYNEQFF. CDR3 DNA: TGTGCCAGCCTCAGAGCGGGTTACAATGAGCAGTTCTTC.

The rearrangement links TRBV4-2 to TRBJ2-4; D remains unclear. With 5 bases removed from V and 0 bases from J, the gap between germline ends came to 14 bases. This CDR3 has 16 amino acids. Germline CDR1 and CDR2: LGHNA and YNFKEQ. CDR3 in DNA: TGTGCCAGCAGCTTGGCCGTCAGCAGAGCCAAAAACATTCAGTACTTC. Translation: CASSLAVSRAKNIQYF.

This rearrangement joins TRBV19 to TRBJ2-3, with 13 bases that match TRBD2. V shed 4 bases, J shed 1 base, and the junction held 14 bases outside the gene matches. CDR1 and CDR2 (germline): LNHDA, SQIVND (reference sequence). The CDR3 spans 20 residues. The chain's CDR3 is CASSRLGPGTSGIGTDTQYF. The CDR3 DNA follows: TGTGCCAGTAGTAGGCTGGGACCTGGGACTAGCGGGATTGGCACAGATACGCAGTATTTT.

The J gene is TRBJ1-5, the V gene TRBV28; maybe TRBD1 (5 bases). CDR3 length: 15 residues. The ends were cut back, 5 bases at V and 2 bases at J, with 13 bases in the middle. Germline V gene data show CDR1 as MDHEN and CDR2 as SYDVKM. The CDR3 loop reads CASSGHPGGNQPQHF. The CDR3 DNA reads as TGTGCCAGCAGTGGACACCCTGGAGGCAATCAGCCCCAGCATTTT.

V gene TRBV9 combines with J gene TRBJ2-2, with 16 bases identical to TRBD2. Germline CDR1 SGDLS, CDR2 YYNGEE. The CDR3 is made up of 20 amino acids. Trimming at V came to 3 bases and at J to 1 base, leaving 9 bases not matched to a gene. CDR3 coding DNA: TGTGCCAGCAGCGCTTCCTCGGGACTAGCGGGAGGGTTGAACACCGGGGAGCTGTTTTTT. This gives the protein CASSASSGLAGGLNTGELFF.

The chain has TRBV11-2 and TRBJ1-6; no definite D call. The CDR3 is 13 residues long. The V gene's germline CDR1 is SGHAT and CDR2 FQNNGV. Trimming removed 5 bases at V and 12 bases at J, with 14 bases between. The CDR3 DNA reads TGTGCCAGCAGCCCATGGATGGAGGGACCCCTCCACTTT. It is translated as CASSPWMEGPLHF.

The chain uses TRBV7-2 and TRBJ2-7, with 14 positions matching TRBD2. The CDR3 consists of 15 residues. With 5 bases clipped from V and 8 bases from J, the junction kept 8 bases outside the gene matches. Looked up from germline, CDR1 is SGHTA and CDR2 is FQGNSA. DNA of the CDR3: TGTGCCAGCAGCACCTCGGGACTAGCGGGAGAAAAGCAGTACTTC. Residues: CASSTSGLAGEKQYF.

The chain couples TRBV5-6 to TRBJ1-2, with 11 bases identical to TRBD1. Germline CDR1 and CDR2: SGHDT and YYEEEE. Unmatched junction bases numbered 6, after V lost 4 bases and J lost 4 bases. The CDR3 runs to 15 residues. The DNA for the CDR3 is TGTGCCAGCAGCCTGGACAGGGGGCAAGGCTATGGCTACACCTTC. Its protein is CASSLDRGQGYGYTF.